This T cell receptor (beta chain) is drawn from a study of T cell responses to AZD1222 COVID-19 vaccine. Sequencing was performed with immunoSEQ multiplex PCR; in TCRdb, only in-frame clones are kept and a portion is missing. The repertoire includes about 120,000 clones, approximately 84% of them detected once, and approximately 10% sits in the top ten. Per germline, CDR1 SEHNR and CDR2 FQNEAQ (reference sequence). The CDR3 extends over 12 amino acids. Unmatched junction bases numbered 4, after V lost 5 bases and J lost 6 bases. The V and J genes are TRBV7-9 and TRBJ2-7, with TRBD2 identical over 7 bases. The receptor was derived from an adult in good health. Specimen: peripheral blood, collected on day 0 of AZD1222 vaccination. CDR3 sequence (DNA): TGTGCCAGCAGCACGGGAGGAGGCGAGCAGTACTTC. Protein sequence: CASSTGGGEQYF.